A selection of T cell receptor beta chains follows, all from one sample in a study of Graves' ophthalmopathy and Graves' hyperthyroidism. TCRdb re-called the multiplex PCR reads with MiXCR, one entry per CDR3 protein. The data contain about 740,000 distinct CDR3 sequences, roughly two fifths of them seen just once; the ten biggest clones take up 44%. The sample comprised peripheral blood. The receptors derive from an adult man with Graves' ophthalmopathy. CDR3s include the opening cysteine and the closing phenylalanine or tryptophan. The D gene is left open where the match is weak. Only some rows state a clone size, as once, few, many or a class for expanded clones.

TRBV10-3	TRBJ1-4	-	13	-	CASTGTHNEKLFF	TGTGCCAGCACCGGGACTCATAATGAAAAACTGTTTTTT
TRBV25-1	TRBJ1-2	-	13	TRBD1	CASRHRDSYGYTF	TGTGCCAGCAGACACCGGGACAGCTATGGCTACACCTTC
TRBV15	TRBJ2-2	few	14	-	CATSLGGLTGELFF	TGTGCCACCAGTTTGGGCGGGTTAACCGGGGAGCTGTTTTTT
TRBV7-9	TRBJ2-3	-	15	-	CASSMTGRSTDTQYF	TGTGCCAGCAGCATGACAGGACGGAGCACAGATACGCAGTATTTT
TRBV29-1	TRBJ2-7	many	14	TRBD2	CSVRAGGTTGEQYF	TGCAGCGTCAGAGCGGGAGGGACCACGGGAGAGCAGTACTTC
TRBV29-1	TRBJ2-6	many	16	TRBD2	CSVTGTSGAGANVLTF	TGCAGCGTGACCGGGACTAGCGGGGCTGGGGCCAACGTCCTGACTTTC
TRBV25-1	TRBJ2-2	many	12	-	CASSVRTGELFF	TGCGCCAGCAGCGTCAGGACAGGGGAGCTGTTTTTT
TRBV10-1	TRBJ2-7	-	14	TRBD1	CASSQVRDRGEQYF	TGTGCCAGCAGCCAAGTTAGGGACAGGGGCGAGCAGTACTTC
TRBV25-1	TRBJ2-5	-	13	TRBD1	CASRRTGMETQYF	TGTGCCAGCAGAAGGACAGGGATGGAGACCCAGTACTTC
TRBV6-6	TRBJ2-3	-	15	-	CASSYSGGDADTQYF	TGTGCCAGCAGTTACTCTGGGGGAGACGCAGATACGCAGTATTTT
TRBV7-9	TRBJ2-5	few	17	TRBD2	CASSLYYPGGVRETQYF	TGTGCCAGCAGCTTATACTACCCGGGGGGAGTCCGGGAGACCCAGTACTTC
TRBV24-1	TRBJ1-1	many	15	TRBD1	CATSDNGRGHTEAFF	TGTGCCACCAGTGATAATGGCAGGGGGCACACTGAAGCTTTCTTT
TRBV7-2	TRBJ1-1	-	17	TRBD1	CASSSRLWTGVDTEAFF	TGTGCCAGCAGCTCCCGTCTTTGGACAGGGGTGGACACTGAAGCTTTCTTT
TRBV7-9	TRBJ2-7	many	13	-	CASRLPESYEQYF	TGTGCCAGCAGACTTCCAGAGAGTTACGAGCAGTACTTC
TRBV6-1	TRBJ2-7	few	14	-	CASKTGTGGHEQYF	TGTGCCAGCAAGACCGGGACCGGGGGACACGAGCAGTACTTC
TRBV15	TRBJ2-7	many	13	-	CATSRTTGYEQYF	TGTGCCACCAGCAGAACCACAGGGTACGAGCAGTACTTC
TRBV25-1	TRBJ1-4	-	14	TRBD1	CASSFTGGNEKLFF	TGTGCCAGCAGCTTCACAGGGGGCAACGAAAAACTGTTTTTT
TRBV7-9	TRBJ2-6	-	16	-	CASSLGEWSGANVLTF	TGTGCCAGCAGCTTAGGGGAGTGGAGTGGGGCCAACGTCCTGACTTTC
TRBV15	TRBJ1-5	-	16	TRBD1	CATSRDLGTGDQPQHF	TGTGCCACCAGCAGAGATCTGGGGACAGGGGATCAGCCCCAGCATTTT
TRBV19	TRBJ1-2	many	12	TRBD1	CASTTGGLGYTF	TGTGCCAGTACCACAGGGGGCCTTGGCTACACCTTC
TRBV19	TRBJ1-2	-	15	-	CASSLGRGDNYGYTF	TGTGCCAGTAGTCTGGGGCGAGGAGATAACTATGGCTACACCTTC
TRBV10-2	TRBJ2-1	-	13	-	CASSGDVDDEQFF	TGCGCCAGCAGTGGGGACGTAGACGATGAGCAGTTCTTC
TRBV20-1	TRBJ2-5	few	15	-	CSARGGAGRAKTQYF	TGCAGTGCCCGCGGAGGGGCAGGGCGAGCAAAGACCCAGTACTTC
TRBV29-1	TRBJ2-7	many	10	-	CSVTTYEQYF	TGCAGCGTAACGACCTACGAGCAGTACTTC
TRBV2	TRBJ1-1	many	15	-	CASSEAEIGNTEAFF	TGTGCCAGCAGTGAAGCGGAGATAGGGAACACTGAAGCTTTCTTT
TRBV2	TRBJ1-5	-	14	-	CASSWWGGDQPQHF	TGTGCCAGCAGCTGGTGGGGCGGGGATCAGCCCCAGCATTTT
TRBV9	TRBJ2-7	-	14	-	CASSQTLASAEQYF	TGTGCCAGCAGCCAAACTCTAGCGAGCGCCGAGCAGTACTTC
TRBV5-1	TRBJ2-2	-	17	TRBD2	CASSLSRTSGNTGELFF	TGCGCCAGCAGCTTGTCTAGGACTAGCGGAAACACCGGGGAGCTGTTTTTT
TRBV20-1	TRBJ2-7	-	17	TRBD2	CSARGPTSGISSYEQYF	TGCAGTGCTAGAGGGCCGACTAGCGGGATAAGCTCCTACGAGCAGTACTTC
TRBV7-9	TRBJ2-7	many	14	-	CASSQSRQTNEQYF	TGTGCCAGCAGCCAATCGAGACAGACTAACGAGCAGTACTTC
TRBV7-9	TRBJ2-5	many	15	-	CASSQDEQRQETQYF	TGTGCCAGCAGCCAAGATGAGCAGAGGCAAGAGACCCAGTACTTC
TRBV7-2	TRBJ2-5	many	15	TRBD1	CASSSGQGSRETQYF	TGTGCCAGCAGCTCGGGACAGGGCAGTCGGGAGACCCAGTACTTC
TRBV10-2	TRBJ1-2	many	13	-	CASSELGNYGYTF	TGCGCCAGCAGTGAGTTAGGGAACTATGGCTACACCTTC
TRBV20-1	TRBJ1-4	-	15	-	CSARGAEATNEKLFF	TGCAGTGCTAGAGGTGCAGAAGCAACTAATGAAAAACTGTTTTTT
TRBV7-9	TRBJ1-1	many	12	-	CASGGEYTEAFF	TGTGCAAGCGGCGGGGAGTACACTGAAGCTTTCTTT
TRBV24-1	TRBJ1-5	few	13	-	CASCRQEVQPQHF	TGTGCCAGCTGTCGACAGGAGGTTCAGCCCCAGCATTTT
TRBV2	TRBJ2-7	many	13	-	CASSVQGLGEQYF	TGTGCCAGCAGTGTCCAGGGATTGGGCGAGCAGTACTTC
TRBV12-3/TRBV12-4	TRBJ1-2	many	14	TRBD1	CASSPGQTREGYTF	TGTGCCAGCAGTCCGGGACAGACCCGAGAGGGCTACACCTTC
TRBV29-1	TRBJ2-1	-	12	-	CSVEHRANEQFF	TGCAGCGTTGAACACAGGGCTAATGAGCAGTTCTTC
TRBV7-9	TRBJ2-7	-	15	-	CASSLGRTVRNEQYF	TGTGCCAGCAGCTTAGGCCGGACAGTGAGAAACGAGCAGTACTTC
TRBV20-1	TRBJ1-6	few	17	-	CSAIMSRGSSYNSPLHF	TGCAGTGCTATAATGAGTCGGGGGAGCTCCTATAATTCACCCCTCCACTTT
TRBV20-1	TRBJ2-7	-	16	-	CSARDWENSPLYEQYF	TGCAGTGCTAGAGATTGGGAGAATAGTCCACTCTACGAGCAGTACTTC
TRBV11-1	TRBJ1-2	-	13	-	CASSVDTAYGYTF	TGTGCCAGCAGCGTTGACACGGCTTATGGCTACACCTTC
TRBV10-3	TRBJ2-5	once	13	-	CAISGQGWETQYF	TGTGCCATCAGTGGGCAGGGATGGGAGACCCAGTACTTC
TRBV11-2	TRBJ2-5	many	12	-	CASRAHQETQYF	TGTGCCAGCAGGGCGCACCAAGAGACCCAGTACTTC
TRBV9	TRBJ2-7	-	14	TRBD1	CASSVGDRDYEQYF	TGTGCCAGCAGCGTAGGGGACAGAGATTACGAGCAGTACTTC
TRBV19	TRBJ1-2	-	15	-	CASSPTSGRASGYTF	TGTGCCAGTAGTCCGACCTCGGGGAGGGCAAGTGGCTACACCTTC
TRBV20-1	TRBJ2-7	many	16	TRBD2	CSADPGGLAGTYEQYF	TGCAGTGCCGATCCCGGGGGACTAGCGGGGACCTACGAGCAGTACTTC
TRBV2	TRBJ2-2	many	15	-	CASSERRVNTGELFF	TGTGCCAGCAGTGAACGCAGGGTGAACACCGGGGAGCTGTTTTTT
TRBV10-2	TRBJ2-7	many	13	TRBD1	CASRDRGRHEQYF	TGCGCCAGCAGGGACAGGGGGCGGCACGAGCAGTACTTC